The T cell receptor (beta chain) described here comes from a study of siplizumab effects on memory and regulatory T cells (dated by TCRdb to about 2019). With regard to the full study: The study examined how the anti-CD2 antibody siplizumab affects alloreactive T-cell subsets in allogeneic mixed lymphocyte reactions built from human PBMCs.

Library preparation was by the immunoSEQ multiplex PCR assay. The deep sequencing platform assayed 80,000 to 100,000 TCR templates per sample. Genomic DNA extracted from sorted T cells was used for TCRbeta CDR3 sequencing. The original pipeline was this. Clonal analysis of TCRbeta CDR3 data was done in the R programming language. Unstimulated samples were compared with post-reaction CFSE-low samples to define alloreactive CD4+ and CD8+ clones. Alloreactive CD4+ clones were assigned to regulatory or non-regulatory origin by matching sequences to sorted unstimulated Treg and non-Treg repertoires. TCRdb obtained this table from immuneACCESS and retained in-frame rearrangements with V and J assigned. These tables miss some clones; where compared with another copy, unresolved V genes account for less than half of the shortfall, and the remainder is unexplained. That table supplies the V and J calls and clone size; D and trimming were determined from the DNA. For this sample there are roughly 100,000 clones; about 92% appear just once. The ten largest clones capture less than 0.35% of the sample.

Sorted unstimulated T cells, along with proliferating T cells recovered from mixed lymphocyte reactions, underwent TCRbeta CDR3 sequencing. Fresh whole blood from more than 9 HLA-typed healthy donors served as the source for isolating PBMCs. Beyond this particular receptor, the publication reports: The cumulative frequency of alloreactive sequences traceable to unstimulated CD4+ memory T cells was significantly reduced by siplizumab. Because sequences at frequencies below about 10^-5 were poorly captured, only a minor fraction of alloreactive clones could be mapped back to unstimulated subsets. Of the alloreactive CD4+ clones that could be mapped, the Treg-derived share averaged about 63% with siplizumab compared with about 27% in control reactions. The suppressive function of proliferating Tregs from siplizumab cultures was not functionally confirmed. Compared with memory T cells, unstimulated naive T cells appeared more diverse, and naive cells seemed to make a substantial contribution to the alloresponse. About 80-96% of proliferating CD4+ or CD8+ clones could not be given a naive or memory phenotype.

To note about this clone: Its binding antigen is unknown. Base qualities are not provided; no much larger clone lies one nucleotide away.

The source of this sequence is a human donor in good health. The sample taken for sequencing was CD4+ T cells sorted from blood.

The sequence in DNA is TGTGCCAGCAGCCGCACTAGCGGAAGTAACACCGGGGAGCTGTTTTTT. The encoded protein is CASSRTSGSNTGELFF. The receptor chain draws on TRBV7-3 and TRBJ2-2; the central 8 bases match TRBD2. V has 5 bases trimmed and J has 2 bases trimmed; junction bases matching no gene number 7. Per the germline V gene, SGHTA is the CDR1 and FQGTGA is the CDR2. The CDR3, from cysteine to phenylalanine, totals 16 residues. The sequence is cut down to CDR3 DNA, 48 bases in frame from base 1.